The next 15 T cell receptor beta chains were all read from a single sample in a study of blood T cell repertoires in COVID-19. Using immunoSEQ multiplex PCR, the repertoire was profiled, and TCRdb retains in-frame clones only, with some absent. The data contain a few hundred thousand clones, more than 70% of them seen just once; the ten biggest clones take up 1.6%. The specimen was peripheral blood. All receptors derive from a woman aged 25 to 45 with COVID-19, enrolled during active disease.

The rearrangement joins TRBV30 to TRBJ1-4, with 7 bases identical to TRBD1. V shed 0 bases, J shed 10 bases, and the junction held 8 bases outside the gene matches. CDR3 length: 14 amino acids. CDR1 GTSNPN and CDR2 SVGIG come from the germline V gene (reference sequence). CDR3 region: CAWSVAGGHVKLFF. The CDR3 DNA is TGTGCCTGGAGTGTAGCAGGGGGTCACGTAAAACTGTTTTTT.

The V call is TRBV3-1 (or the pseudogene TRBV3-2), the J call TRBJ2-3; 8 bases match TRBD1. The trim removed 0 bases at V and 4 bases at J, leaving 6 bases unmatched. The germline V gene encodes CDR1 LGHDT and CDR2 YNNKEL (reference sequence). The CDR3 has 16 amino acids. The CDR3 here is CASSQERQGKADTQYF. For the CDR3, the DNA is TGTGCCAGCAGCCAAGAACGACAGGGGAAAGCAGATACGCAGTATTTT.

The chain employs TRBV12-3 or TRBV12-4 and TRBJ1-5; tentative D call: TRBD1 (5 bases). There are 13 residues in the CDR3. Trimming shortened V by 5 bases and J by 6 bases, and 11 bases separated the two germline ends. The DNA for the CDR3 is TGTGCCAGCAGTGAAGGGGTTAGTCAGCCCCAGCATTTT. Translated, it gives CASSEGVSQPQHF.

The CDR3 spells CASRQQGASYNEQFF. The CDR3 nucleotides are TGTGCCAGCAGGCAACAGGGGGCCTCCTACAATGAGCAGTTCTTC. The genes are TRBV21-1 and TRBJ2-1; the table gives TRBD1 as D, unverified against the DNA. TRBV21-1 is listed as a pseudogene. The CDR3 covers 15 residues.

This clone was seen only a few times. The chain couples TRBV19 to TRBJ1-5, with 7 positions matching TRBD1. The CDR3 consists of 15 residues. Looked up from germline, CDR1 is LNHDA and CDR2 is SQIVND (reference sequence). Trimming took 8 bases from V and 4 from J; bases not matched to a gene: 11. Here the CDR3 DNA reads TGTGCCAGTTACGTCAAACCGGGACAGAATCAGCCCCAGCATTTT. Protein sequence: CASYVKPGQNQPQHF.

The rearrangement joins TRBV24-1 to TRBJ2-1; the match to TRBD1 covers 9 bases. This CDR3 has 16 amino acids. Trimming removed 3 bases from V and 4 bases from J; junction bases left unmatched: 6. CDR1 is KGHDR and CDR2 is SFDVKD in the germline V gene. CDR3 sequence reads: CATSDATGGAYNEQFF. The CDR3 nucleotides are TGTGCCACCAGTGATGCTACAGGGGGCGCTTACAATGAGCAGTTCTTC.

The CDR3 DNA is TGCGCCAGCAGCTTGCGGGTGGGTCGAGAGACCCAGTACTTC. Translated: CASSLRVGRETQYF. The rearrangement links TRBV5-1 to TRBJ2-5, with D hard to call. From germline, CDR1 is SGHRS and CDR2 YFSETQ. The V end was cut by 1 base, the J end by 4 bases, with 11 bases between. This CDR3 comprises 14 residues.

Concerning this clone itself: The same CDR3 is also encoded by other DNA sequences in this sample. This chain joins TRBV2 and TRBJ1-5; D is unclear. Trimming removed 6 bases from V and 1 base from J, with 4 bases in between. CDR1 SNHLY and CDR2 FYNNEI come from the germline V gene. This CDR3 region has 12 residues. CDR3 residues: CASSGSNQPQHF. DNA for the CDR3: TGTGCCAGCAGCGGGAGCAATCAGCCCCAGCATTTT.

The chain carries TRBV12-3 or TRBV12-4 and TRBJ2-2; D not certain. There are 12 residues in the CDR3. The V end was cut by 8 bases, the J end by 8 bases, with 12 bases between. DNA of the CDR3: TGTGCCAGCGGGCAGCCGCAGGGGGAGCTGTTTTTT. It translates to CASGQPQGELFF.

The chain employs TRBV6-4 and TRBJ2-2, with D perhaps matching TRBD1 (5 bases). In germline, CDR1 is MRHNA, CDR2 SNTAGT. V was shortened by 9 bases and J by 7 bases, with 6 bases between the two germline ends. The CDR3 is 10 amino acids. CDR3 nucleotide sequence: TGTGCCAGAAGGGGCGGGGAGCTGTTTTTT. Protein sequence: CARRGGELFF.

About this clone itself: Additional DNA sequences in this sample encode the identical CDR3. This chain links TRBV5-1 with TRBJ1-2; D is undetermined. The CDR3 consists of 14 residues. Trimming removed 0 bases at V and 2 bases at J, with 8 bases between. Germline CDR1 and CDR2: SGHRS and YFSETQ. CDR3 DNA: TGCGCCAGCAGCTTGGTCGGGGAGAACTATGGCTACACCTTC. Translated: CASSLVGENYGYTF.

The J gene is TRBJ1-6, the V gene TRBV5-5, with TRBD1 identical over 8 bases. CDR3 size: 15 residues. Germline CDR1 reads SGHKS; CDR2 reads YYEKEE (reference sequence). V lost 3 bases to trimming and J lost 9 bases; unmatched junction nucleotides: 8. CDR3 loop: CASSSMTGDTSPLHF. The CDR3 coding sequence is TGTGCCAGCAGCTCCATGACAGGGGATACTTCACCCCTCCACTTT.

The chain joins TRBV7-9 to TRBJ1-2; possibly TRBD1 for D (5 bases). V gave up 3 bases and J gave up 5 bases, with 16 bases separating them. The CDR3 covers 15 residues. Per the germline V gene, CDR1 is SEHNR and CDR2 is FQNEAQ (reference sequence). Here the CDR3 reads CASSLGYSGGYGYTF. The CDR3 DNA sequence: TGTGCCAGCAGCTTGGGATACAGTGGGGGGTATGGCTACACCTTC.

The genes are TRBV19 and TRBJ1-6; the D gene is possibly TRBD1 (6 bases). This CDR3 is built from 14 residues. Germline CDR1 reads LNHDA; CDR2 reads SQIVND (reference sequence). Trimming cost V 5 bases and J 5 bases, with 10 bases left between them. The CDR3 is CASSLRTDNSPLHF. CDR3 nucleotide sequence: TGTGCCAGTAGTCTTCGGACAGATAATTCACCCCTCCACTTT.

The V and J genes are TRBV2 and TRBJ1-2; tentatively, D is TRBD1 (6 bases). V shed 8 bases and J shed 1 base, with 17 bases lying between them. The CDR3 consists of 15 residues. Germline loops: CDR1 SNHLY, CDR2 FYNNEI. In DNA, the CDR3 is TGTGCCAGCCTCGGGACACACAAGTTTAACTATGGCTACACCTTC. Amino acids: CASLGTHKFNYGYTF.